This T cell receptor (beta chain) stems from a study of blood T cell repertoires in COVID-19 (TCRdb year 2020). Some background on the complete study: Samples covering the acute and convalescent phases of COVID-19 were provided by collaborators in the United States, Italy and Spain. The prospective study material was composed of cDNA or gDNA derived from T cells, B-cell-depleted T cells, or PBMCs. Subjects who had been exposed to COVID-19, were actively infected with it, or had recovered from it provided the deeply sampled blood TCRbeta repertoires that made up the dataset. The repertoires were released in a freely available public database intended as a resource for research on the immune response to SARS-CoV-2. Samples were obtained from the ongoing ImmuneRACE study (first 160 participants) and from about 1,300 subjects provided by 6 global collaborators. Sample metadata almost always included a de-identified subject ID, COVID-19 status, age in years and sex. Where available, HLA class I and class II types were obtained from metadata supplied by the sample provider rather than from assay-based typing.

TCRbeta CDR3 regions were amplified from genomic DNA by means of the immunoSEQ Assay, a bias-controlled multiplex PCR. The paper's processing steps were these. The number of nucleated cells in each sample was estimated by amplification of reference gene primers within the assay. To quantify the absolute abundance of each unique TCRbeta CDR3 rearrangement, sequence reads were collapsed and filtered. For each sample, productive Simpson clonality was calculated as the square root of Simpson's diversity index over productive rearrangements. TCRdb re-hosts the immuneACCESS table, in-frame sequences only. Its copies lack some clones; in the studies checked, an unresolved V gene accounts for under half of them, and the cause for the rest is not known. V, J and clone size derive from that table, while D and trimming were established from the DNA sequence. Recorded for this sample are 95,000 to 120,000 clones; 85% to 90% of them occurred a single time. 5% to 6% of the sample rests with the top ten.

Study-level results and caveats: The amount of clinical and demographic metadata varied by source and participant and was provided uncurated.

One collaborating source in Seattle enrolled patients while the patients were actively infected and followed the patients over time throughout the course of disease. Each collaborating institution followed its own protocols to collect whole blood in K2EDTA tubes. For TCRbeta analysis, collaborator samples were shipped as frozen whole blood, as isolated PBMCs, or as DNA extracted from either sample type. The germline ends are 9 bases apart after V is trimmed by 6 bases and J by 3 bases. CDR1 and CDR2 were assigned from the germline V gene (reference sequence) as LNHDA and SQIVND. Inclusive of the bounding cysteine and phenylalanine, the CDR3 is 13 residues long. Only the CDR3 DNA stays, 39 bases, in frame from base 1. Details on this clone: Its cognate antigen has yet to be identified. No much larger clonotype is one base removed from it; base qualities were not supplied.

Recombination connected TRBV19 to TRBJ1-5; a confident D gene designation cannot be given. The receptor was isolated from a woman aged 60-75 years with COVID-19, enrolled during active disease. Source material: peripheral blood. The CDR3 loop reads CASRGLPNQPQHF. The sequenced DNA is TGTGCCAGTAGGGGCCTGCCCAATCAGCCCCAGCATTTT.